This TCR beta chain was captured in a study of blood T cell repertoires in COVID-19. Profiled with immunoSEQ multiplex PCR; TCRdb holds only in-frame clones, not every one. The profile shows around 280,000 clones, about 83% of them singletons. Clinical history as reported by participants underpinned cohort assignment. The CDR3 sequence is 16 residues long. The V gene end was trimmed by 1 base and the J gene end by 5 bases; junction bases not matched to a gene: 5. Germline V gene lookup returns CDR1 LGHDT and CDR2 YNNKEL (reference sequence). This receptor was identified in a woman aged 40 to 50 who had recovered from COVID-19. The chain couples TRBV3-1 (or the pseudogene TRBV3-2) to TRBJ2-7; 13 bases line up with TRBD2. Sequenced material: PBMCs or T cells enriched from blood (not recorded which). CDR3: CASSQGTSGRLNEQYF. The CDR3 nucleotides are TGTGCCAGCAGCCAAGGGACTAGCGGGAGACTCAACGAGCAGTACTTC.